This T cell receptor (beta chain) was sequenced in a study of OX40 agonist ivuxolimab in advanced cancers. Study summary: A male proportion of approximately 80% was recorded, with mean age around 64 years and range roughly 23 to 85. Patients with prior anti-PD-1, anti-PD-L1 or anti-CTLA-4 therapy were eligible; approximately 40% had some.

This clone was seen a single time. Measured with immunoSEQ multiplex PCR; TCRdb has only the in-frame clones, and not every one. The repertoire includes 77,000 or so clones, around 80% of them detected once, and 5% to 6.5% sits in the top ten. Per germline, CDR1 KGHSH and CDR2 LQKENI. This CDR3 is 14 amino acids long. V lost 2 bases and J 3 bases, leaving 11 bases between the germline ends. This specimen was CD4+ or CD8+ T cells sorted from blood, taken in a trial of the OX40 agonist ivuxolimab. The rearrangement uses TRBV18 and TRBJ2-7; tentatively, D is TRBD2 (5 bases). The origin of this receptor is an adult with an advanced solid tumor such as melanoma, head and neck, liver or kidney cancer. As DNA, the CDR3 is TGTGCCAGCTCACCATCGCAGACTAACTACGAGCAGTACTTC. This codes for CASSPSQTNYEQYF.